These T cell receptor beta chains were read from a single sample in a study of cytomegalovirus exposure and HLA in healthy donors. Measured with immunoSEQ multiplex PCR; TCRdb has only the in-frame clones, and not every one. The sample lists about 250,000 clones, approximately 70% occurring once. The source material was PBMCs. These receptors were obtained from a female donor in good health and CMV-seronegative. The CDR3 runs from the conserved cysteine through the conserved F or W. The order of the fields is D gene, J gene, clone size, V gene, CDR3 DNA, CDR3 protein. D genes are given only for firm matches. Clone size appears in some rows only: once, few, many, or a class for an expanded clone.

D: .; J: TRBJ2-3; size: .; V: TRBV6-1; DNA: TGTGCCAGCAGTGCGCACAGGTCCTACACAGATACGCAGTATTTT; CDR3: CASSAHRSYTDTQYF
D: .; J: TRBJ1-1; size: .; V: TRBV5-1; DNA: TGCGCCAGCAGCTTGGGCAGGCTGAACACTGAAGCTTTCTTT; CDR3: CASSLGRLNTEAFF
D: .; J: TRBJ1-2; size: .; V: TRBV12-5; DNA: TGTGCTAGTGGTTTGGGGACAGCCTCCGATGGCTACACCTTC; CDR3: CASGLGTASDGYTF
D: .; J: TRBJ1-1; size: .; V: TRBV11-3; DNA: TGTGCCAGCAGCTTATCACGGGAAACTGAAGCTTTCTTT; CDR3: CASSLSRETEAFF
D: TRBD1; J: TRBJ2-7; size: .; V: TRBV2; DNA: TGTGCCAGCAGTGACGAGTCGACAGGGTCCTACGAGCAGTACTTC; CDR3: CASSDESTGSYEQYF
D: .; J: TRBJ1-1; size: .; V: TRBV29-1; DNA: TGCAGCGTTGTAGGAGGTGGCGCCTTGGCTTTCTTT; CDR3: CSVVGGGALAFF
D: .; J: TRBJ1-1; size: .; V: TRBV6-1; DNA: TGTGCCAGCAGCTATGGGGGGGGGCTGACTGAAGCTTTCTTT; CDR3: CASSYGGGLTEAFF
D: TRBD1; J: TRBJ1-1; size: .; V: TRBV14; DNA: TGTGCCAGCAGCCAGTTGGGACAGGGTAACACTGAAGCTTTCTTT; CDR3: CASSQLGQGNTEAFF
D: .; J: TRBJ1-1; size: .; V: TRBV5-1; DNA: TGCGCCAGCAGCTTGGATCGGAGAAGCACCACTGAAGCTTTCTTT; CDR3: CASSLDRRSTTEAFF
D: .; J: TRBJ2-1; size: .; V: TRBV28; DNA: TGTGCCAGCAACTCCCGGGACTTCGCCTCCTACAATGAGCAGTTCTTC; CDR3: CASNSRDFASYNEQFF
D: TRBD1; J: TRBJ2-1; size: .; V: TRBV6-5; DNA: TGTGCCAGCAGTTACTGGACAGGACCGTACAATGAGCAGTTCTTC; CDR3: CASSYWTGPYNEQFF
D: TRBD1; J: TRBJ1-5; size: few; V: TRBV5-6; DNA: TGTGCCAGCAGCCTAATGCTGGGGACAGGTCCCAATCAGCCCCAGCATTTT; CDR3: CASSLMLGTGPNQPQHF
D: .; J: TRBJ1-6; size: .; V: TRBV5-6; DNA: TGTGCCAGCAGCTTGGGACCGCCGACAAGCTCCTATAATTCACCCCTCCACTTT; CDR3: CASSLGPPTSSYNSPLHF
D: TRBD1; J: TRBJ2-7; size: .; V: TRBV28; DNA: TGTGCCAGCACTTCCGGGACAGCCAACTACGAGCAGTACTTC; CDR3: CASTSGTANYEQYF
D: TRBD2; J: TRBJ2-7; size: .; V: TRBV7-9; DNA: TGTTCCAGCAGCTTAGCGCTCGGGAGGGAGTACTTC; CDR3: CSSSLALGREYF
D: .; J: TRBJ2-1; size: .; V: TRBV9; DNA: TGTGCCAGCAGCGTAGGGAGGGCCCGGGAGCAGTTCTTC; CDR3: CASSVGRAREQFF
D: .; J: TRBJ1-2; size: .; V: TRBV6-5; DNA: TGTGCCAGCAGTTCCGGGTCTCAACAAGACTACACCTTC; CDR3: CASSSGSQQDYTF
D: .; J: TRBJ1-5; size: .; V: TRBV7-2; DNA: TGTGCCAGCAGCTTAGGGTGGCAGGGCACTCAGCCCCAGCATTTT; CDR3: CASSLGWQGTQPQHF
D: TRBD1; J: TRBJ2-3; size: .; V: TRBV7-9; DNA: TGTTCCAGCAGCTACCCGACAGGGGGGAGCACAGATACGCAGTATTTT; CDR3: CSSSYPTGGSTDTQYF
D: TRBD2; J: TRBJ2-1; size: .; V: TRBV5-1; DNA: TGCGCCAGCAGCTGGACTAGCGGATACAATGAGCAGTTCTTC; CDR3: CASSWTSGYNEQFF
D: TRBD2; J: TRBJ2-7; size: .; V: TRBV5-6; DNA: TGTGCCAGCAGCTTGGCGGGGGGGGCTCTACACGAGCAGTACTTC; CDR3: CASSLAGGALHEQYF
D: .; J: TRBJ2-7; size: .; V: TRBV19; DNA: TGTGCCAGTAGTATCGACGGGATCTACGAGCAGTACTTC; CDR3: CASSIDGIYEQYF
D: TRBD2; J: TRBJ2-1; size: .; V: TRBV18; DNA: TGTGCCAGCTCAGCCACTAGCGGGGTCTCCTACAATGAGCAGTTCTTC; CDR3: CASSATSGVSYNEQFF
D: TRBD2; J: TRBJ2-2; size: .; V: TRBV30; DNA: TGTGCCTGGAGCCCCGGCATTAAACTAGCGGGAGTCCGGGAGCTGTTTTTT; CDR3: CAWSPGIKLAGVRELFF
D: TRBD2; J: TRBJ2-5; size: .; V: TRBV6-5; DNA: TGTGCCAGCAGGCTAGCGGGAGTGGGTGAGACCCAGTACTTC; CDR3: CASRLAGVGETQYF
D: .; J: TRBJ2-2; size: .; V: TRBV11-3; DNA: TGTGCCAGCAGCTTGCCAGGGGCGAGGGCCGGGGAGCTGTTTTTT; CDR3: CASSLPGARAGELFF
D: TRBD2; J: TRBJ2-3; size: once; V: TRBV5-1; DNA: TGCGCCAGCTGGGGGGGAGGGAACACAGATACGCAGTATTTT; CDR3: CASWGGGNTDTQYF
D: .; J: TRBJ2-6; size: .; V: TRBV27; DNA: TGTGCCAGCAGTTTATCCGGGGGGGCCAACGTCCTGACTTTC; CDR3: CASSLSGGANVLTF
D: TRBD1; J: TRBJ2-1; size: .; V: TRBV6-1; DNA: TGTGCCAGCAGTGAAGCATCGGGACAGGGGTTACGCTCCTACAATGAGCAGTTCTTC; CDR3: CASSEASGQGLRSYNEQFF
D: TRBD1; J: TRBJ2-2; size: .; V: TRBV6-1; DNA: TGTGCCACCGGGACAGCTTCGAACACCGGGGAGCTGTTTTTT; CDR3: CATGTASNTGELFF
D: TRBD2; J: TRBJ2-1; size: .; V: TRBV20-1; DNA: TGCAGTGCGGGAGGGTCCAATGAGCAGTTCTTC; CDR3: CSAGGSNEQFF
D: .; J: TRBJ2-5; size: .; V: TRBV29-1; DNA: TGCAGCGTCTTAGCGGACGGAGGTTATAGGGAGACCCAGTACTTC; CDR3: CSVLADGGYRETQYF
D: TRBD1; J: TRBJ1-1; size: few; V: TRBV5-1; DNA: TGCGCCAGCACAGCGGACGGACAGGGGAGGACTGAAGCTTTCTTT; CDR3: CASTADGQGRTEAFF
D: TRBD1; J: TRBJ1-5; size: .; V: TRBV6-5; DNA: TGTGCCAGCGGACGACAGGGAAAACAGCCCCAGCATTTT; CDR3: CASGRQGKQPQHF
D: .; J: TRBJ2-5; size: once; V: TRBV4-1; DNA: TGCGCCAGCAGCCAAGATGGCGGGCGGCAAGAGACCCAGTACTTC; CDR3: CASSQDGGRQETQYF
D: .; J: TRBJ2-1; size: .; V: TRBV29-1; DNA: TGCAGCCGAGCCCCGCCAGGTGGGAATGAGCAGTTCTTC; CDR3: CSRAPPGGNEQFF